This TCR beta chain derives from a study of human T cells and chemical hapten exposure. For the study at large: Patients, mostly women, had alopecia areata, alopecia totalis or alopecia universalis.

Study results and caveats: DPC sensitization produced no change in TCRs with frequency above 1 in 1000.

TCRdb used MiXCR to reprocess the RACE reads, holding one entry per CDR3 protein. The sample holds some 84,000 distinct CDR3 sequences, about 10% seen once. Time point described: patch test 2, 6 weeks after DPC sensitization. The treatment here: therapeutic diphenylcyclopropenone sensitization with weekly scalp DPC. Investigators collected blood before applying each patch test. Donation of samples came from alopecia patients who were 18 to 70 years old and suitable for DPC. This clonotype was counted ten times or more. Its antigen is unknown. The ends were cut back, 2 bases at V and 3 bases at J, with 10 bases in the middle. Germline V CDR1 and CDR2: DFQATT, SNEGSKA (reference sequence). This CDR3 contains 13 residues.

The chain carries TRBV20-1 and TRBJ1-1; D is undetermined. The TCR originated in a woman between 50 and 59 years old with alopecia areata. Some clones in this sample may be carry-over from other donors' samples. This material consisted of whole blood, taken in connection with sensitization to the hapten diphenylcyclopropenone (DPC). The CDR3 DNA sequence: TGCAGTGCTAGATTGAGGACGTACACTGAAGCTTTCTTT. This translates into CSARLRTYTEAFF.